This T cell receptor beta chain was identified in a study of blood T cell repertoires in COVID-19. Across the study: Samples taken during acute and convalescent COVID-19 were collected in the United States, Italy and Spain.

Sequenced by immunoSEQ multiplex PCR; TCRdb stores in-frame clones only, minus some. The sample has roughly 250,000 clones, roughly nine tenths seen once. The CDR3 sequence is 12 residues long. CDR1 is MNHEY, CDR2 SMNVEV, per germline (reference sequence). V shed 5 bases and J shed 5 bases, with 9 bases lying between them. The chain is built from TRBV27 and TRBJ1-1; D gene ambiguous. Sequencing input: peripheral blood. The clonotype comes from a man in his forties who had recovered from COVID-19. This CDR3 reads CASSHPGTEAFF. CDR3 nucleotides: TGTGCCAGCAGTCACCCGGGGACTGAAGCTTTCTTT.